This passage covers 13 T cell receptor beta chains from one sample sequenced in a study of cytomegalovirus exposure and HLA in healthy donors. 13 Jbeta primers and 60 Vbeta primers were used for the PCR. TCRdb's copy holds only in-frame clones and misses some; the assay was immunoSEQ multiplex PCR. The data contain 99,000 or so clones, over 9% of them singletons. The sequencing sample was made of PBMCs. These receptor sequences come from a man in his forties or fifties in good health and CMV-seropositive.

This sequence joins TRBV9 and TRBJ2-1; perhaps TRBD2 as D (5 bases). V was clipped by 3 bases and J by 2 bases, with 9 bases between them. The CDR3 extends over 14 amino acids. CDR1 and CDR2 (germline): SGDLS, YYNGEE. CDR3 sequence (DNA): TGTGCCAGCAGCGCCGAGGGTGCCTACAATGAGCAGTTCTTC. Encoded protein: CASSAEGAYNEQFF.

The CDR3 DNA follows: TGTGCCAGCAGTTGGGGACGACTAGCGAGTATGAATGAGCAGTTCTTC. It yields the protein CASSWGRLASMNEQFF. This rearrangement joins TRBV6-5 to TRBJ2-1, with 8 nucleotides matching TRBD2. The junction had 12 bases not matched to a gene; V was cut back by 4 bases and J by 7 bases. The CDR3 is 16 amino acids. The V gene's germline CDR1 is MNHEY and CDR2 SVGAGI.

The chain employs TRBV7-3 and TRBJ2-5; maybe TRBD1 (8 bases). The CDR3 is 14 residues long. Trimming pared 5 bases from V and 4 bases from J, leaving 14 bases between. CDR1 SGHTA and CDR2 FQGTGA come from the germline V gene. The CDR3 loop is CASSPTGGGETQYF. The CDR3, as DNA: TGTGCCAGCAGCCCTACAGGGGGGGGAGAGACCCAGTACTTC.

This clone has just a few counts. V gene TRBV14 combines with J gene TRBJ2-7; 8 nucleotides match TRBD1. Germline V lookup: CDR1 SGHDN, CDR2 FVKESK. V gave up 3 bases and J gave up 3 bases; unmatched junction bases: 7. The CDR3 is 15 residues long. The CDR3 DNA follows: TGTGCCAGCAGCCATTTTAGACAGGGGCTCTACGAGCAGTACTTC. It yields the protein CASSHFRQGLYEQYF.

This sequence joins TRBV29-1 and TRBJ1-2; TRBD1 might be the D (5 bases). The CDR3 totals 11 residues. Trimming took off 3 bases at V and 8 bases at J, with 10 bases between the two ends. Germline CDR1 is SQVTM and CDR2 is ANQGSEA. CDR3 DNA: TGCAGCGTTGAGGGGGGGGAAGGCTACACCTTC. Its protein product is CSVEGGEGYTF. The complete variable domain, with remaining parts taken from reference TRBV29-1 and TRBJ1-2, reads SAVISQKPSRDICQRGTSLTIQCQVDSQVTMMFWYRQQPGQSLTLIATANQGSEATYESGFVIDKFPISRPNLTFSTLTVSNMSPEDSSIYLCSVEGGEGYTFGSGTRLTVV.

This clone was detected only a few times. The chain uses TRBV7-2 and TRBJ2-2; TRBD1 matches 7 bases. Trimming at V came to 3 bases and at J to 5 bases, leaving 9 bases not matched to a gene. Germline loops: CDR1 SGHTA, CDR2 FQGNSA. This CDR3 comprises 16 residues. The CDR3 DNA sequence: TGTGCCAGCAGCTTCCGTCCGGGACAGATGACCGGGGAGCTGTTTTTT. It codes for CASSFRPGQMTGELFF.

The J gene is TRBJ2-7, the V gene TRBV7-9; weak D call: TRBD1 (6 bases). The CDR3 has 16 residues. V lost 0 bases to trimming and J lost 4 bases, with 16 bases between them. Germline V lookup: CDR1 SEHNR, CDR2 FQNEAQ (reference sequence). The CDR3 nucleotides read TGTGCCAGCAGCTTAGCGCTAGGGGGAGAAAGGTACGAGCAGTACTTC. Amino acids: CASSLALGGERYEQYF.

V gene TRBV7-2 combines with J gene TRBJ1-1; D not resolved. This CDR3 spans 15 amino acids. Trimming removed 3 bases at V and 1 base at J, with 12 bases between. Germline V CDR1 and CDR2: SGHTA, FQGNSA. CDR3 coding DNA: TGTGCCAGCAGCTTTAGTAATGGGCAGAACACTGAAGCTTTCTTT. Protein sequence: CASSFSNGQNTEAFF.

This clone appeared a few times. The chain employs TRBV18 and TRBJ2-1; 7 nucleotides agree with TRBD2. The V segment lost 4 bases and the J segment 0 bases; nucleotides outside the gene matches: 9. The CDR3 has 17 residues. The V gene's germline CDR1 is KGHSH and CDR2 LQKENI. The CDR3 spells CASSLYSSGYSYNEQFF. For the CDR3, the DNA is TGTGCCAGCTCACTTTATTCTAGCGGCTACTCCTACAATGAGCAGTTCTTC.

This clone showed up just a few times. This chain uses TRBV5-6 with TRBJ2-1; tentatively, D is TRBD2 (5 bases). V was clipped by 1 base and J by 4 bases, with 12 bases between them. The length of the CDR3 is 15 residues. Germline V gene data show CDR1 as SGHDT and CDR2 as YYEEEE. The CDR3 sequence: CASSLMRVGYNEQFF. CDR3 in DNA: TGTGCCAGCAGCTTGATGCGGGTAGGATACAATGAGCAGTTCTTC.

This clone appeared a few times. The chain carries TRBV4-1 and TRBJ1-3; 7 nucleotides line up with TRBD1. Trimming at V came to 0 bases and at J to 1 base, leaving 3 bases not matched to a gene. The CDR3 runs 16 residues. Germline V gene data show CDR1 as MGHRA and CDR2 as YSYEKL. In nucleotides, the CDR3 is TGCGCCAGCAGCCAAGAGCCGACAGGGTCTGGAAACACCATATATTTT. Amino acid sequence: CASSQEPTGSGNTIYF.

This clone was seen a handful of times. The CDR3 DNA reads TGTGCCAGCAGTTACATAAACGAGCAGTACTTC. It encodes CASSYINEQYF. This chain connects TRBV6-5 to TRBJ2-7; no clear D. V lost 2 bases, J lost 5 bases, and 4 bases lay in between. The germline gives CDR1 MNHEY, CDR2 SVGAGI. The CDR3 sequence is 11 residues long.

In this sample, this clone turned up many times. The J gene is TRBJ1-5, the V gene TRBV10-3; D is ambiguous. V was trimmed by 10 bases and J by 2 bases, leaving 18 bases between them. Germline CDR1 and CDR2: ENHRY and SYGVKD. CDR3 length: 15 residues. The CDR3 DNA reads TGTGCCACCAAAGAAGGAGGGAGTGGCAATCAGCCCCAGCATTTT. As protein: CATKEGGSGNQPQHF.